This T cell receptor beta chain was documented in a study of long-term antiretroviral therapy in people with HIV. They ran version v3.0 of the immunoSEQ assay at survey level. Profiled with immunoSEQ multiplex PCR; TCRdb holds only in-frame clones, not every one. The sample holds tens of thousands of clones, around nine tenths seen once. The CDR3 runs 16 residues. Germline V gene lookup returns CDR1 SGDLS and CDR2 YYNGEE. Trimming cost V 0 bases and J 4 bases; bases outside gene matches: 7. The sample here was unsorted PBMCs, taken 0.1 years before starting antiretroviral therapy. The gene calls are TRBV9 and TRBJ2-3; the match to TRBD2 covers 8 bases. The sequence was obtained from a woman between 45 and 65 years old with HIV. This chain's CDR3 is CASSVEAAGGPDTQYF. CDR3 coding DNA: TGTGCCAGCAGCGTAGAAGCGGCGGGGGGCCCAGATACGCAGTATTTT.